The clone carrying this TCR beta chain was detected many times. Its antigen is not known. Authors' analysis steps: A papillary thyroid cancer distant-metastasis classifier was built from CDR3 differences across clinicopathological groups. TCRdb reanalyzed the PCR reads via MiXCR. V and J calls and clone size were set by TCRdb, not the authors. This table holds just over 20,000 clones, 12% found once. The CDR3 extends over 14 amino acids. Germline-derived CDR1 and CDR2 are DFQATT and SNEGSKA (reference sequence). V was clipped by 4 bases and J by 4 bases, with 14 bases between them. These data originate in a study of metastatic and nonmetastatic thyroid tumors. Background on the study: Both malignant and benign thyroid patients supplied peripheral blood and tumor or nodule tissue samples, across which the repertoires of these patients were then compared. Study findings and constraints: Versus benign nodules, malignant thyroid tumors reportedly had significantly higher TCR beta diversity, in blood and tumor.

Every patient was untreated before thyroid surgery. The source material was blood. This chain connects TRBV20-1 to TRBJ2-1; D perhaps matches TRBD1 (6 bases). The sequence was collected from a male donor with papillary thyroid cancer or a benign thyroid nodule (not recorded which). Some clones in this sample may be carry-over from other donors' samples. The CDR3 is CSATGTRGYNEQFF. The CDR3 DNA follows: TGCAGTGCTACCGGAACCAGGGGTTACAATGAGCAGTTCTTC.